These 3 T cell receptor beta chains originate from one sample sequenced in a study of blood T cell repertoires in COVID-19. Sequencing was performed with immunoSEQ multiplex PCR; in TCRdb, only in-frame clones are kept and a portion is missing. Of about 140,000 clones listed, about 80% are singletons. The sample comprised PBMCs or T cells enriched from blood (not recorded which). The origin of the receptors is a woman in her fifties or sixties who had recovered from COVID-19.

The J gene is TRBJ2-3, the V gene TRBV2; D not resolved. CDR3 length equals 14 residues. CDR1 is SNHLY and CDR2 is FYNNEI in the germline V gene. The germline V and J ends were trimmed by 4 bases and 3 bases, with 11 bases remaining between them. CDR3 sequence: CASSAARRTDTQYF. The CDR3 nucleotides are TGTGCCAGCAGTGCGGCTAGAAGGACAGATACGCAGTATTTT.

The rearrangement links TRBV2 to TRBJ1-2; tentatively, D is TRBD1 (5 bases). V lost 8 bases and J lost 3, with 19 bases in between. Germline values: CDR1 SNHLY, CDR2 FYNNEI. The CDR3 has 15 amino acids. The CDR3 spells CASAAGWVSDYGYTF. In DNA form, the CDR3 reads TGTGCCAGCGCAGCAGGGTGGGTATCCGACTATGGCTACACCTTC.

In this sample, this clone turned up once. The chain has TRBV6-5 and TRBJ2-7; 8 bases align to TRBD1. The CDR3 contains 14 residues. Per germline, CDR1 MNHEY and CDR2 SVGAGI. Trimming took 6 bases from V and 3 from J; bases not matched to a gene: 7. The CDR3 loop is CASSPRQGIYEQYF. In nucleotides, the CDR3 is TGTGCCAGCAGCCCCCGACAGGGGATCTACGAGCAGTACTTC.